The rows below give T cell receptor beta chains drawn from one sample of a study of sequential checkpoint blockade in melanoma. TCRdb's table, derived via immunoSEQ multiplex PCR, lists solely in-frame clones and lacks some. In the table there are about 40,000 clones, about four fifths of which are singletons. Sequences were derived from CD8+ T cells sorted from blood (inferred from file names), sampled from a patient given nivolumab and ipilimumab in sequence. The receptors derive from a human donor with melanoma. Each CDR3 is given with its conserved first and last residue. Each record gives: CDR3 protein, CDR3 DNA, D gene, V gene, clone size, J gene, CDR3 length. D genes are given only for firm matches. Clone size, where shown, is once, few, many, or a class for clones that have expanded.

CDR3aa: CASSFPGDTQYF
CDR3nt: TGTGCCAGCAGCTTCCCGGGGGATACGCAGTATTTT
d_gene: NA
v_gene: TRBV9
abundance: NA
j_gene: TRBJ2-3
len: 12

CDR3aa: CASSIGQGGYEQYF
CDR3nt: TGTGCCAGCAGCATCGGACAGGGCGGGTACGAGCAGTACTTC
d_gene: TRBD1
v_gene: TRBV5-5
abundance: NA
j_gene: TRBJ2-7
len: 14

CDR3aa: CASSSGLAGGRPFTDTQYF
CDR3nt: TGTGCCAGTAGTTCGGGACTAGCGGGAGGTCGGCCATTCACAGATACGCAGTATTTT
d_gene: TRBD2
v_gene: TRBV19
abundance: NA
j_gene: TRBJ2-3
len: 19

CDR3aa: CASSQGQRSTDTQYF
CDR3nt: TGTGCCAGCAGCCAAGGACAGAGGAGCACAGATACGCAGTATTTT
d_gene: NA
v_gene: TRBV6-5
abundance: NA
j_gene: TRBJ2-3
len: 15

CDR3aa: CASSQGLGTYEQYF
CDR3nt: TGCGCCAGCAGCCAAGGTCTAGGTACCTACGAGCAGTACTTC
d_gene: NA
v_gene: TRBV4-1
abundance: NA
j_gene: TRBJ2-7
len: 14

CDR3aa: CASSVGTVAYNEQFF
CDR3nt: TGTGCCAGCAGCGTAGGGACAGTAGCCTACAATGAGCAGTTCTTC
d_gene: NA
v_gene: TRBV9
abundance: NA
j_gene: TRBJ2-1
len: 15

CDR3aa: CAWSPRAYEQYF
CDR3nt: TGTGCCTGGAGTCCCAGGGCTTACGAGCAGTACTTC
d_gene: NA
v_gene: TRBV30
abundance: NA
j_gene: TRBJ2-7
len: 12

CDR3aa: CASSERPGSTDTQYF
CDR3nt: TGTGCCAGCAGTGAGCGGCCGGGAAGCACAGATACGCAGTATTTT
d_gene: NA
v_gene: TRBV6-4
abundance: medium-sized
j_gene: TRBJ2-3
len: 15

CDR3aa: CASSLYSGGGYGYTF
CDR3nt: TGTGCCAGCAGTTTATATTCCGGGGGAGGCTATGGCTACACCTTC
d_gene: NA
v_gene: TRBV27
abundance: NA
j_gene: TRBJ1-2
len: 15

CDR3aa: CASSPDYGLGQETQYF
CDR3nt: TGTGCCAGCAGCCCGGACTATGGCTTGGGGCAAGAGACCCAGTACTTC
d_gene: NA
v_gene: TRBV4-2
abundance: NA
j_gene: TRBJ2-5
len: 16

CDR3aa: CASSWGTGKNTGELFF
CDR3nt: TGCGCCAGCAGCTGGGGGACAGGGAAGAACACCGGGGAGCTGTTTTTT
d_gene: TRBD1
v_gene: TRBV5-1
abundance: NA
j_gene: TRBJ2-2
len: 16

CDR3aa: CASSEGLISQETQYF
CDR3nt: TGTGCCAGCAGTGAAGGACTTATATCACAAGAGACCCAGTACTTC
d_gene: NA
v_gene: TRBV2
abundance: NA
j_gene: TRBJ2-5
len: 15

CDR3aa: CSVGGESGQPQHF
CDR3nt: TGCAGCGTTGGGGGGGAATCGGGTCAGCCCCAGCATTTT
d_gene: NA
v_gene: TRBV29-1
abundance: NA
j_gene: TRBJ1-5
len: 13

CDR3aa: CASSQEPGGATEAFF
CDR3nt: TGTGCCAGCAGCCAAGAACCAGGAGGGGCCACTGAAGCTTTCTTT
d_gene: NA
v_gene: TRBV4-2
abundance: once
j_gene: TRBJ1-1
len: 15

CDR3aa: CASARGITDTQYF
CDR3nt: TGTGCCTCCGCACGAGGGATCACAGATACGCAGTATTTT
d_gene: NA
v_gene: TRBV6-1
abundance: NA
j_gene: TRBJ2-3
len: 13

CDR3aa: CASSTGTGIEAFF
CDR3nt: TGTGCCAGTAGTACCGGGACAGGCATTGAAGCTTTCTTT
d_gene: TRBD1
v_gene: TRBV19
abundance: once
j_gene: TRBJ1-1
len: 13

CDR3aa: CASSQVRSTEAFF
CDR3nt: TGCGCCAGCAGCCAAGTACGGTCCACTGAAGCTTTCTTT
d_gene: NA
v_gene: TRBV4-1
abundance: NA
j_gene: TRBJ1-1
len: 13

CDR3aa: CASSGIAGGLHEQFF
CDR3nt: TGTGCCAGCAGCGGTATAGCGGGGGGGCTCCATGAGCAGTTCTTC
d_gene: TRBD2
v_gene: TRBV9
abundance: NA
j_gene: TRBJ2-1
len: 15

CDR3aa: CASSMLQGLHNTEAFF
CDR3nt: TGTGCCAGCAGTATGTTACAGGGTCTCCACAACACTGAAGCTTTCTTT
d_gene: NA
v_gene: TRBV14
abundance: NA
j_gene: TRBJ1-1
len: 16

CDR3aa: CASSLAGGVIYEQYF
CDR3nt: TGTGCCAGCAGCTTAGCGGGCGGGGTGATCTACGAGCAGTACTTC
d_gene: NA
v_gene: TRBV7-6
abundance: NA
j_gene: TRBJ2-7
len: 15

CDR3aa: CASSLGQFYEQYF
CDR3nt: TGCGCCAGCAGCTTGGGGCAGTTCTACGAGCAGTACTTC
d_gene: NA
v_gene: TRBV5-1
abundance: NA
j_gene: TRBJ2-7
len: 13

CDR3aa: CASSLSSSFNYGYTF
CDR3nt: TGTGCCAGCAGTTTATCTTCCAGTTTTAACTATGGCTACACCTTC
d_gene: NA
v_gene: TRBV27
abundance: NA
j_gene: TRBJ1-2
len: 15

CDR3aa: CASSKVRGWGKNIQYF
CDR3nt: TGTGCCAGCAGCAAAGTGAGAGGGTGGGGCAAAAACATTCAGTACTTC
d_gene: NA
v_gene: TRBV21-1
abundance: NA
j_gene: TRBJ2-4
len: 16

CDR3aa: CASSVVGGLGGNTIYF
CDR3nt: TGTGCCAGCAGCGTAGTGGGGGGGCTAGGTGGAAACACCATATATTTT
d_gene: NA
v_gene: TRBV9
abundance: NA
j_gene: TRBJ1-3
len: 16

CDR3aa: CASSGGQGAFF
CDR3nt: TGTGCCAGCAGCGGAGGACAGGGAGCTTTCTTT
d_gene: TRBD1
v_gene: TRBV9
abundance: NA
j_gene: TRBJ1-1
len: 11

CDR3aa: CASSVMGAGADEQFF
CDR3nt: TGTGCCAGCAGCGTAATGGGAGCGGGAGCTGATGAGCAGTTCTTC
d_gene: TRBD2
v_gene: TRBV9
abundance: NA
j_gene: TRBJ2-1
len: 15

CDR3aa: CASSPINQPQHF
CDR3nt: TGTGCCAGCAGCCCTATCAATCAGCCCCAGCATTTT
d_gene: NA
v_gene: TRBV7-6
abundance: NA
j_gene: TRBJ1-5
len: 12

CDR3aa: CASRDGLAGSLKQYF
CDR3nt: TGTGCCAGCAGGGACGGACTAGCGGGCTCCCTCAAGCAGTACTTC
d_gene: TRBD2
v_gene: TRBV7-9
abundance: NA
j_gene: TRBJ2-7
len: 15

CDR3aa: CASSTPNTGELFF
CDR3nt: TGTGCCAGCAGCACACCGAACACCGGGGAGCTGTTTTTT
d_gene: NA
v_gene: TRBV9
abundance: NA
j_gene: TRBJ2-2
len: 13

CDR3aa: CASSSHPGGADTQYF
CDR3nt: TGTGCCAGCAGTTCTCATCCAGGGGGCGCGGATACGCAGTATTTT
d_gene: TRBD1
v_gene: TRBV27
abundance: few
j_gene: TRBJ2-3
len: 15

CDR3aa: CASSQRQENTEAFF
CDR3nt: TGCGCCAGCAGCCAGCGACAGGAGAACACTGAAGCTTTCTTT
d_gene: NA
v_gene: TRBV4-1
abundance: NA
j_gene: TRBJ1-1
len: 14

CDR3aa: CASSPPGTGGWGEQFF
CDR3nt: TGTGCCAGCAGTCCCCCCGGGACAGGGGGTTGGGGTGAGCAGTTCTTC
d_gene: TRBD1
v_gene: TRBV27
abundance: NA
j_gene: TRBJ2-1
len: 16

CDR3aa: CASSSGDSSYEQYF
CDR3nt: TGTGCCAGCAGTTCAGGGGACAGCTCCTACGAGCAGTACTTC
d_gene: TRBD1
v_gene: TRBV27
abundance: NA
j_gene: TRBJ2-7
len: 14

CDR3aa: CASSYSIVEGIGELFF
CDR3nt: TGTGCCAGCAGTTACTCGATTGTGGAGGGGATCGGGGAGCTGTTTTTT
d_gene: NA
v_gene: TRBV6-5
abundance: once
j_gene: TRBJ2-2
len: 16

CDR3aa: CASSPSRETQYF
CDR3nt: TGTGCCAGCAGTCCTTCGCGTGAGACCCAGTACTTC
d_gene: NA
v_gene: TRBV27
abundance: NA
j_gene: TRBJ2-5
len: 12

CDR3aa: CASSEGILGQRSYGYTF
CDR3nt: TGTGCCAGCAGTGAAGGGATACTGGGACAGCGGTCCTATGGCTACACCTTC
d_gene: TRBD1
v_gene: TRBV6-1
abundance: NA
j_gene: TRBJ1-2
len: 17

CDR3aa: CASSSDLAGEGNEQFF
CDR3nt: TGTGCCAGCAGCTCAGACCTAGCGGGAGAGGGCAATGAGCAGTTCTTC
d_gene: TRBD2
v_gene: TRBV5-4
abundance: NA
j_gene: TRBJ2-1
len: 16

CDR3aa: CASSGDRPLNTEAFF
CDR3nt: TGTGCCAGCAGTGGTGACAGGCCCCTGAACACTGAAGCTTTCTTT
d_gene: NA
v_gene: TRBV2
abundance: NA
j_gene: TRBJ1-1
len: 15

CDR3aa: CASSWTSGIHETQYF
CDR3nt: TGTGCCAGCAGTTGGACTAGCGGGATTCACGAGACCCAGTACTTC
d_gene: TRBD2
v_gene: TRBV7-9
abundance: NA
j_gene: TRBJ2-5
len: 15

CDR3aa: CASSQEAGAPSYEQYF
CDR3nt: TGCGCCAGCAGCCAAGAAGCGGGGGCGCCCTCCTACGAGCAGTACTTC
d_gene: TRBD2
v_gene: TRBV4-1
abundance: NA
j_gene: TRBJ2-7
len: 16

CDR3aa: CASSIGAGGASEQYF
CDR3nt: TGTGCCAGTAGTATAGGGGCGGGGGGCGCGTCCGAGCAGTACTTC
d_gene: TRBD2
v_gene: TRBV19
abundance: NA
j_gene: TRBJ2-7
len: 15

CDR3aa: CASSPLAGTDNEQFF
CDR3nt: TGTGCCAGCAGCCCTCTAGCGGGAACCGACAATGAGCAGTTCTTC
d_gene: TRBD2
v_gene: TRBV7-6
abundance: NA
j_gene: TRBJ2-1
len: 15

CDR3aa: CASSQDRAGTGVAKNIQYF
CDR3nt: TGCGCCAGCAGCCAAGATCGGGCGGGGACAGGGGTAGCCAAAAACATTCAGTACTTC
d_gene: TRBD1
v_gene: TRBV4-1
abundance: NA
j_gene: TRBJ2-4
len: 19

CDR3aa: CASSLYGGGGTEAFF
CDR3nt: TGTGCCAGCAGTTTATATGGAGGGGGCGGAACTGAAGCTTTCTTT
d_gene: TRBD1
v_gene: TRBV27
abundance: NA
j_gene: TRBJ1-1
len: 15

CDR3aa: CASSLMGTVSNQPQHF
CDR3nt: TGTGCCAGCAGTTTAATGGGGACAGTTAGCAATCAGCCCCAGCATTTT
d_gene: TRBD1
v_gene: TRBV28
abundance: NA
j_gene: TRBJ1-5
len: 16

CDR3aa: CASSIKSPYEQYF
CDR3nt: TGTGCCAGTAGTATCAAGAGCCCCTACGAGCAGTACTTC
d_gene: NA
v_gene: TRBV19
abundance: NA
j_gene: TRBJ2-7
len: 13

CDR3aa: CASSLLGGSYETQYF
CDR3nt: TGTGCCAGCAGCTTACTAGGGGGCTCTTATGAGACCCAGTACTTC
d_gene: TRBD1
v_gene: TRBV7-2
abundance: NA
j_gene: TRBJ2-5
len: 15

CDR3aa: CVAGGADTQYF
CDR3nt: TGTGTTGCGGGGGGGGCAGATACGCAGTATTTT
d_gene: TRBD2
v_gene: TRBV30
abundance: NA
j_gene: TRBJ2-3
len: 11

CDR3aa: CASSLVSGGGGNEQFF
CDR3nt: TGTGCCAGCAGCTTAGTTTCCGGAGGCGGTGGTAATGAGCAGTTCTTC
d_gene: NA
v_gene: TRBV7-2
abundance: NA
j_gene: TRBJ2-1
len: 16

CDR3aa: CASSQAGQWEVDSPLHF
CDR3nt: TGTGCCAGCAGTCAAGCGGGACAGTGGGAAGTGGATTCACCCCTCCACTTT
d_gene: TRBD1
v_gene: TRBV6-1
abundance: NA
j_gene: TRBJ1-6
len: 17

CDR3aa: CASSWGGSYEQYF
CDR3nt: TGTGCCAGCAGCTGGGGGGGATCCTACGAGCAGTACTTC
d_gene: TRBD2
v_gene: TRBV14
abundance: NA
j_gene: TRBJ2-7
len: 13

CDR3aa: CASSLTGQLNEQFF
CDR3nt: TGTGCCAGCAGCTTAACGGGACAGCTTAATGAGCAGTTCTTC
d_gene: TRBD1
v_gene: TRBV13
abundance: NA
j_gene: TRBJ2-1
len: 14

CDR3aa: CASSSGLAGFYEQYF
CDR3nt: TGTGCCAGCAGCTCGGGACTAGCGGGATTCTACGAGCAGTACTTC
d_gene: TRBD2
v_gene: TRBV11-1
abundance: once
j_gene: TRBJ2-7
len: 15

CDR3aa: CSVTGLAGDSTDTQYF
CDR3nt: TGCAGCGTGACAGGACTAGCGGGGGATAGCACAGATACGCAGTATTTT
d_gene: TRBD2
v_gene: TRBV29-1
abundance: NA
j_gene: TRBJ2-3
len: 16

CDR3aa: CSVGLPDRGLNYGYTF
CDR3nt: TGCAGCGTTGGGCTCCCGGACAGGGGGCTGAACTATGGCTACACCTTC
d_gene: TRBD1
v_gene: TRBV29-1
abundance: NA
j_gene: TRBJ1-2
len: 16